This T cell receptor (beta chain) was recovered during a study of blood T cell repertoires in COVID-19. The overall study: Whether acute or convalescent, the COVID-19 samples came from the United States, Italy and Spain. The cDNA or gDNA used as material had been derived from T cells, B-cell-depleted T cells, or PBMCs.

Study processing details: How many nucleated cells were present was estimated from reference gene primer amplification. Clones were read by immunoSEQ multiplex PCR, and TCRdb kept only the in-frame ones, dropping some. From that table come the V and J calls and clone size; the DNA was used to work out D and trimming. The repertoire has some 490,000 clones, less than 90% of them found once; the top ten carry 6.5% to 9.5%. The CDR3 extends over 14 amino acids. V gave up 6 bases and J gave up 7 bases, with 14 bases separating them. CDR1 is SGHRS, CDR2 YFSETQ, per germline. Recruits, aged about 18 to 95 years, lived in about two dozen US areas.

The source material was PBMCs or T cells enriched from blood (not recorded which). The receptor's source is a woman aged 55 to 70 who had recovered from COVID-19. The chain joins TRBV5-1 to TRBJ1-6; no firm D call. The CDR3, as DNA: TGCGCCAGCACCTCCGCGGGATTGAATTCACCCCTCCACTTT. Its protein is CASTSAGLNSPLHF.